The present T cell receptor beta chain was sequenced within a study of CD4 T cells in relation to SARS-CoV-2 and coronaviruses. Overall study context: PBMCs were cultured with antigen for roughly 11 days before TCR beta sequencing. Shared crossreactive spike epitopes were mapped to their HLA restriction.

Unexposed donor CD4+ T cells date from about 2011-2018, before the COVID-19 pandemic. The cells were cultured for 10 days before CD4+ T cells were isolated. As cell numbers allowed, unexposed-donor CD4+ T cells faced SARS-CoV-2 S/N and four cold-coronavirus spikes. Sequencing used immunoSEQ multiplex PCR; TCRdb keeps in-frame clones, though not all of them. The sample has around 15,000 clones, around 73% seen once. A word on this clone: Its specificity is not known.

Study outcomes and limitations: Crossreactive clones expanded significantly less to SARS-CoV-2 than monoreactive clones.

CDR1 is LGHDT and CDR2 is YNNKEL in the germline V gene (reference sequence). V lost 1 base and J lost 4; bases outside the gene matches: 2. This CDR3 is 15 amino acids long. The gene calls are TRBV3-1 (or the pseudogene TRBV3-2) and TRBJ2-3; 10 nucleotides line up with TRBD1. The sample comprised CD4+ T cells from PBMCs, cultured in vitro. The clonotype was recovered from a human donor in good health. The CDR3, as DNA: TGTGCCAGCAGCCAAGGGACAGGGGGTCCAGATACGCAGTATTTT. This gives the protein CASSQGTGGPDTQYF.